A single sample gave rise to the 25 T cell receptor beta chains below, sequenced in a study of blood T cell repertoires in COVID-19. Method: immunoSEQ multiplex PCR; TCRdb's copy keeps in-frame clones and lacks some. The table records some 250,000 clones, roughly 88% of them present only once. The sample taken for sequencing was PBMCs or T cells enriched from blood (not recorded which). The receptor source for this set is a woman aged 50 to 65 who had recovered from COVID-19.

The chain joins TRBV7-2 to TRBJ2-3, with 9 bases that match TRBD2. After removal of 5 bases from V and 4 bases from J, the junction contained 4 bases not matched to a gene. The CDR3 has 14 amino acids. Germline CDR1 is SGHTA and CDR2 is FQGNSA. The CDR3 protein is CASSLWTSADTQYF. The DNA of the CDR3 is TGTGCCAGCAGCCTCTGGACTAGCGCAGATACGCAGTATTTT.

This chain uses TRBV28 with TRBJ1-5, with D perhaps TRBD1 (6 bases). V was pared by 6 bases and J by 4 bases, with 10 bases between. The CDR3 covers 13 residues. The germline V gene encodes CDR1 MDHEN and CDR2 SYDVKM. The CDR3 nucleotides read TGTGCCAGCAGGATGCAGGGGAATCAGCCCCAGCATTTT. Translating gives CASRMQGNQPQHF. The complete variable domain, with remaining parts taken from reference TRBV28 and TRBJ1-5, reads DVKVTQSSRYLVKRTGEKVFLECVQDMDHENMFWYRQDPGLGLRLIYFSYDVKMKEKGDIPEGYSVSREKKERFSLILESASTNQTSMYLCASRMQGNQPQHFGDGTRLSIL.

The CDR3 loop reads CASSPLPVYRGRTDTQYF. The CDR3 DNA reads as TGTGCCAGCTCACCTCTCCCTGTGTACAGGGGTAGAACAGATACGCAGTATTTT. This rearrangement joins TRBV18 to TRBJ2-3; TRBD1 aligns across 7 bases. The CDR3 runs to 18 residues. Trimming cost V 3 bases and J 3 bases; bases outside gene matches: 15. Germline CDR1 is KGHSH and CDR2 is LQKENI.

The CDR3 protein is CATRDTSSNYGYTF. Written as DNA, the CDR3 is TGTGCCACTAGAGACACCTCTTCCAACTATGGCTACACCTTC. The chain combines TRBV24-1 with TRBJ1-2; D gene uncertain. The CDR3 has 14 amino acids. The ends were cut back, 10 bases at V and 2 bases at J, with 16 bases in the middle. Per germline, CDR1 KGHDR and CDR2 SFDVKD.

On this clone: Other DNA sequences within the sample encode an identical CDR3. This chain connects TRBV10-3 to TRBJ1-1; the match to TRBD1 covers 9 bases. Trimming at V came to 6 bases and at J to 1 base, leaving 3 bases not matched to a gene. Germline V lookup: CDR1 ENHRY, CDR2 SYGVKD. The CDR3 is made up of 14 amino acids. Here the CDR3 DNA reads TGTGCCATCAGCCGGGGACAGGGGAACACTGAAGCTTTCTTT. This gives the protein CAISRGQGNTEAFF.

The rearrangement uses TRBV18 and TRBJ2-7; D unresolved. This CDR3 has 14 amino acids. Trimming took 5 bases from V and 1 from J, leaving 12 bases between them. CDR1 is KGHSH, CDR2 LQKENI, per germline. The CDR3 DNA reads as TGTGCCAGCTCAGAATCCACCAGGTCCTACGAGCAGTACTTC. Translated: CASSESTRSYEQYF.

V and J are TRBV28 and TRBJ2-7, with a possible D match to TRBD1 (6 bases). CDR3 length: 12 amino acids. From germline, CDR1 is MDHEN and CDR2 SYDVKM. Trimming took off 7 bases at V and 4 bases at J, with 11 bases between the two ends. CDR3 amino acids: CASTSQGYEQYF. The CDR3, as DNA: TGTGCCAGCACCTCCCAGGGGTACGAGCAGTACTTC.

The J gene is TRBJ1-6, the V gene TRBV7-9, with TRBD1 matching over 7 bases. V gave up 5 bases and J gave up 10 bases; unmatched junction bases: 5. The germline CDR1 and CDR2 sequences are SEHNR and FQNEAQ (reference sequence). The CDR3 contains 13 residues. The CDR3 spells CASSPDRDSPLHF. CDR3 sequence (DNA): TGTGCCAGCAGCCCCGACAGGGACTCACCCCTCCACTTT.

The chain combines TRBV7-9 with TRBJ1-1; 8 nucleotides align to TRBD1. Trimming took 3 bases from V and 4 from J; bases not matched to a gene: 4. The germline V gene has CDR1 SEHNR and CDR2 FQNEAQ (reference sequence). CDR3 length: 14 amino acids. The CDR3 region is CASSFQGAGTEAFF. The CDR3 DNA is TGTGCCAGCAGCTTTCAGGGGGCAGGCACTGAAGCTTTCTTT.

The gene calls are TRBV27 and TRBJ1-2; no reliable D call. Germline CDR1 MNHEY, CDR2 SMNVEV (reference sequence). The CDR3 length is 13 residues. V was clipped by 5 bases and J by 1 base, with 8 bases between them. The DNA of the CDR3 is TGTGCCAGCAGTCTCCACTTTAACTATGGCTACACCTTC. This sequence encodes CASSLHFNYGYTF.

This clone has only a few counts. The rearrangement joins TRBV9 to TRBJ1-5; D possibly corresponds to TRBD1 (6 bases). The CDR3 covers 14 residues. Germline CDR1 and CDR2: SGDLS and YYNGEE. The V and J ends lost 8 bases and 2 bases respectively, with 14 bases between them. The CDR3 DNA follows: TGTGCCAGGGAAGGGGGTTGGGGCAATCAGCCCCAGCATTTT. This gives the protein CAREGGWGNQPQHF.

J is TRBJ2-1 and V is TRBV7-8; TRBD2 aligns across 7 bases. Germline V gene data show CDR1 as SGHVS and CDR2 as FQNEAQ. CDR3 length equals 15 residues. The V gene end was trimmed by 5 bases and the J gene end by 5 bases; junction bases not matched to a gene: 9. CDR3 sequence reads: CASSVPGLQNNEQFF. As DNA, the CDR3 is TGTGCCAGCAGCGTTCCGGGACTACAAAACAATGAGCAGTTCTTC.

This CDR3 is CASTSFRDRSNYGYTF. CDR3 nucleotide sequence: TGTGCCAGTACCTCGTTCCGGGACAGGAGTAACTATGGCTACACCTTC. J is TRBJ1-2 and V is TRBV19; TRBD1 matches at 8 bases. CDR3 length: 16 amino acids. Trimming cost V 7 bases and J 1 base; bases outside gene matches: 11. Per germline, CDR1 LNHDA and CDR2 SQIVND (reference sequence).

V usage is TRBV3-1 (or the pseudogene TRBV3-2) and J usage is TRBJ2-5; the D is unclear. The germline CDR1 and CDR2 sequences are LGHDT and YNNKEL (reference sequence). CDR3 length equals 13 residues. The V and J ends lost 7 bases and 0 bases respectively, with 9 bases between them. The CDR3 sequence: CASNQADQETQYF. The CDR3 nucleotides are TGTGCCAGCAACCAGGCAGACCAAGAGACCCAGTACTTC.

The rearrangement joins TRBV5-1 to TRBJ1-1, with 7 bases matching TRBD1. The V segment lost 2 bases and the J segment 5 bases; nucleotides outside the gene matches: 9. The length of the CDR3 is 15 residues. CDR1 and CDR2 (germline): SGHRS, YFSETQ. The CDR3 sequence: CASSFAQGKGTEAFF. In nucleotides, the CDR3 is TGCGCCAGCAGCTTCGCACAGGGGAAAGGGACTGAAGCTTTCTTT.

This chain uses TRBV30 with TRBJ1-6; 10 bases align to TRBD1. The CDR3 runs to 17 residues. Germline V CDR1 and CDR2: GTSNPN, SVGIG (reference sequence). V was clipped by 2 bases and J by 7 bases; unmatched bases: 11. The CDR3 protein is CAWSPSWGQGRNSPLHF. CDR3 coding DNA: TGTGCCTGGAGTCCATCCTGGGGACAGGGGAGGAATTCACCCCTCCACTTT.

J is TRBJ1-2 and V is TRBV5-4; no reliable D call. Germline lookup yields CDR1 SGHNT and CDR2 YYREEE (reference sequence). V was shortened by 8 bases and J by 7 bases, with 18 bases between the two germline ends. The CDR3 is 13 residues long. In nucleotides, the CDR3 is TGTGCCAGTCAGCGGGAGGCGTCGAGTGGCTACACCTTC. Translation gives CASQREASSGYTF.

This rearrangement joins TRBV4-1 to TRBJ2-5, with a tentative D call TRBD2 (5 bases). V lost 1 base to trimming and J lost 5 bases, with 14 bases between them. Germline-derived CDR1 and CDR2 are MGHRA and YSYEKL. The CDR3 length is 15 residues. The CDR3 is CASSQAPSGLETQYF. Here the CDR3 DNA reads TGCGCCAGCAGCCAAGCCCCCTCGGGGTTGGAGACCCAGTACTTC.

The gene calls are TRBV6-5 and TRBJ1-1; 8 nucleotides align to TRBD1. Germline V gene sequence: CDR1 MNHEY, CDR2 SVGAGI. The CDR3 runs to 14 residues. The junction had 5 bases not matched to a gene; V was cut back by 7 bases and J by 1 base. The CDR3 nucleotides are TGTGCCAGCAACCCCCAGGGGGCGAACACTGAAGCTTTCTTT. This encodes CASNPQGANTEAFF.

The chain combines TRBV10-2 with TRBJ2-7, with TRBD1 identical over 7 bases. Germline V gene sequence: CDR1 WSHSY, CDR2 SAAADI. This CDR3 is 13 amino acids long. The V gene end was trimmed by 6 bases and the J gene end by 3 bases; junction bases not matched to a gene: 5. CDR3 sequence reads: CASRTGTVYEQYF. In DNA, the CDR3 is TGCGCCAGCAGAACCGGGACAGTCTACGAGCAGTACTTC.

The J gene is TRBJ2-6, the V gene TRBV7-6; D is uncertain. Trimming cost V 1 base and J 4 bases, with 8 bases left between them. The germline gives CDR1 SGHVS, CDR2 FNYEAQ. The CDR3 sequence is 15 residues long. The CDR3 region is CASSLGEVGANVLTF. CDR3 coding DNA: TGTGCCAGCAGCTTAGGAGAGGTAGGGGCCAACGTCCTGACTTTC.

The gene calls are TRBV30 and TRBJ2-3; possible D gene TRBD2, 6 bases. Germline V gene data show CDR1 as GTSNPN and CDR2 as SVGIG (reference sequence). CDR3 length: 14 amino acids. V was pared by 0 bases and J by 0 bases, with 7 bases between. CDR3 nucleotides: TGTGCCTGGAGTGTAGGAGGGAGCACAGATACGCAGTATTTT. Translating it yields CAWSVGGSTDTQYF.

J is TRBJ2-2 and V is TRBV5-1, with D unclear. The CDR3 loop spans 15 amino acids. The germline V gene has CDR1 SGHRS and CDR2 YFSETQ. With 0 bases removed from V and 0 bases from J, the gap between germline ends came to 6 bases. CDR3 in amino acids: CASSLGSSNTGELFF. The CDR3, as DNA: TGCGCCAGCAGCTTGGGCAGTTCGAACACCGGGGAGCTGTTTTTT.

The chain carries TRBV3-1 (or the pseudogene TRBV3-2) and TRBJ2-7, with 7 bases lining up with TRBD2. With V trimmed by 1 base and J by 9 bases, 6 bases remained unmatched. CDR1 and CDR2 from the germline V gene are LGHDT and YNNKEL (reference sequence). This CDR3 is 13 amino acids long. The CDR3: CASSQAGGNRQYF. The CDR3, as DNA: TGTGCCAGCAGCCAAGCCGGGGGGAATAGGCAGTACTTC.

The chain combines TRBV29-1 with TRBJ2-1; D is possibly TRBD1 (6 bases). The CDR3 covers 14 residues. From germline, CDR1 is SQVTM and CDR2 ANQGSEA. CDR3 in DNA: TGCTCGTTAACTTGGACAGCCTCCTACAATGAGCAGTTCTTC. Translating it yields CSLTWTASYNEQFF.